This T cell receptor beta chain was recovered during a study of CD8 T cells in ankylosing spondylitis. This clonotype has ten or more counts. Its antigen is not identified. Quantitative 5'-RACE with molecular barcodes was used to make the TCR beta libraries. TCRdb called the 5' RACE reads again in MiXCR, with one record for every CDR3 protein. The data contain under 150,000 distinct CDR3 sequences, around 9% of them singletons. Per the germline V gene, CDR1 is SQVTM and CDR2 is ANQGSEA. The trim removed 2 bases at V and 5 bases at J, leaving 8 bases unmatched. The CDR3 loop spans 14 amino acids. Findings and caveats of the study: The authors found the disease-linked clones to be CD8+ and relatively rare in peripheral blood.

This TCR derives from a male donor with ankylosing spondylitis or in good health (not recorded which). This sequence joins TRBV29-1 and TRBJ1-2, with TRBD1 matching 7 bases. The sequencing input was blood, either unsorted or a sorted T cell fraction (not recorded which). In DNA, the CDR3 is TGCAGCGTTGAATTCTCGGGACAGAGATATGGCTACACCTTC. This sequence encodes CSVEFSGQRYGYTF. The full variable domain, rest sourced from reference TRBV29-1 and TRBJ1-2, is SAVISQKPSRDICQRGTSLTIQCQVDSQVTMMFWYRQQPGQSLTLIATANQGSEATYESGFVIDKFPISRPNLTFSTLTVSNMSPEDSSIYLCSVEFSGQRYGYTFGSGTRLTVV.